This T cell receptor (beta chain) originates from a study of blood T cell repertoires in COVID-19. Germline V gene sequence: CDR1 MGHRA, CDR2 YSYEKL. The length of the CDR3 is 19 residues. Trimming shortened V by 0 bases and J by 0 bases, and 18 bases separated the two germline ends. Repertoires were generated with immunoSEQ multiplex PCR, while TCRdb's copy carries only in-frame clones and drops some. This sample has 280,000 or so clones, with 83% found just once. The V and J genes are TRBV4-1 and TRBJ1-5; D might be TRBD1 (5 bases). Sequencing was done on a sample of peripheral blood. This TCR was sampled from a woman aged 45 to 65 who had recovered from COVID-19. CDR3 DNA: TGCGCCAGCAGCCAAGAGGGGGGTAGTCGGAGGTATAGCAATCAGCCCCAGCATTTT. Its translation: CASSQEGGSRRYSNQPQHF.